Listed here are 21 T cell receptor beta chains from one sample, sequenced in a study of cytomegalovirus exposure and HLA in healthy donors. The study ran its PCR with 60 Vbeta and 13 Jbeta primers. The assay was immunoSEQ multiplex PCR, and TCRdb's table has in-frame clones only and misses some. The sample holds around 150,000 clones, around 76% seen once. The sequencing input was PBMCs. These receptors originate from a male donor in good health and CMV-seronegative.

The V gene is TRBV9, the J gene TRBJ2-1; 8 nucleotides align to TRBD2. V lost 2 bases and J lost 5; bases outside the gene matches: 6. From germline, CDR1 is SGDLS and CDR2 YYNGEE. This CDR3 has 15 residues. CDR3 sequence (DNA): TGTGCCAGCAGCGTTCGAGCGGGAGAGGACAATGAGCAGTTCTTC. This codes for CASSVRAGEDNEQFF.

The rearrangement links TRBV9 to TRBJ1-4; 12 nucleotides line up with TRBD1. The CDR3 spans 17 residues. The J segment lost 3 bases and the V segment lost 3 bases, leaving 6 bases of the junction unmatched. The V gene's germline CDR1 is SGDLS and CDR2 YYNGEE. CDR3: CASSEGTGGTANEKLFF. Here the CDR3 DNA reads TGTGCCAGCAGCGAGGGGACAGGGGGCACGGCTAATGAAAAACTGTTTTTT.

This rearrangement joins TRBV30 to TRBJ2-7; perhaps TRBD2 as D (6 bases). The V end lost 3 bases, the J end lost 3 bases, and 9 bases lay between the germline ends. CDR3 length: 12 residues. Germline V gene lookup returns CDR1 GTSNPN and CDR2 SVGIG (reference sequence). The CDR3, as DNA: TGTGCCTGGAGCGGGGGAATCTACGAGCAGTACTTC. Its protein is CAWSGGIYEQYF.

This chain uses TRBV5-1 with TRBJ2-2; no clear D. Trimming shortened V by 0 bases and J by 7 bases, and 13 bases separated the two germline ends. CDR1 is SGHRS and CDR2 is YFSETQ in the germline V gene. The CDR3 has 15 residues. The CDR3 sequence: CASSLAGSSGGELFF. Written as DNA, the CDR3 is TGCGCCAGCAGCTTGGCCGGGTCCTCCGGCGGGGAGCTGTTTTTT.

The genes are TRBV27 and TRBJ2-5; 9 positions agree with TRBD1. CDR3 length equals 15 residues. V gave up 5 bases and J gave up 3 bases; unmatched junction bases: 7. CDR1 and CDR2 (germline): MNHEY, SMNVEV (reference sequence). Written as DNA, the CDR3 is TGTGCCAGCAGTGCCTGGGACAGGGCTAAAGAGACCCAGTACTTC. Its protein is CASSAWDRAKETQYF.

The chain links TRBV9 to TRBJ2-1; 9 positions match TRBD2. The V gene's germline CDR1 is SGDLS and CDR2 YYNGEE. V lost 0 bases to trimming and J lost 8 bases; unmatched junction nucleotides: 9. The CDR3 loop spans 16 amino acids. The CDR3 here is CASSVGGRAPLYEQFF. The CDR3 bases are TGTGCCAGCAGCGTAGGCGGGAGGGCCCCTCTCTATGAGCAGTTCTTC.

The gene calls are TRBV5-6 and TRBJ2-7; 7 bases line up with TRBD1. Germline V lookup: CDR1 SGHDT, CDR2 YYEEEE. The CDR3 runs to 13 residues. With V trimmed by 3 bases and J by 5 bases, 5 bases remained unmatched. For the CDR3, the DNA is TGTGCCAGCAGCTCGACAGGGTCCCACGAGCAGTACTTC. Translation gives CASSSTGSHEQYF.

This chain uses TRBV12-5 with TRBJ2-7; weak D call: TRBD1 (6 bases). Germline V gene data show CDR1 as LGHNT and CDR2 as FRNRAP. The CDR3 consists of 12 residues. Trimming stripped 0 bases from V and 8 bases from J, with 8 bases between. The CDR3 protein is CASGLVQGKQYF. CDR3 DNA sequence: TGTGCTAGTGGTTTGGTACAGGGAAAGCAGTACTTC.

The CDR3 nucleotides read TGCAGCGCCGCGGGGGGATACACTGAAGCTTTCTTT. Translated, it gives CSAAGGYTEAFF. V usage is TRBV29-1 and J usage is TRBJ1-1; tentative D call: TRBD1 (5 bases). This CDR3 comprises 12 residues. Trimming pared 7 bases from V and 3 bases from J, leaving 12 bases between. The germline V gene has CDR1 SQVTM and CDR2 ANQGSEA.

The chain uses TRBV19 and TRBJ2-7, with 7 positions matching TRBD2. The trim removed 0 bases at V and 0 bases at J, leaving 11 bases unmatched. CDR1 is LNHDA and CDR2 is SQIVND in the germline V gene (reference sequence). The CDR3 totals 18 residues. The CDR3 DNA reads as TGTGCCAGTAGTATAGATCGAAGCGGGACCGCCAGCTCCTACGAGCAGTACTTC. Protein: CASSIDRSGTASSYEQYF. Complete variable domain (other parts from reference TRBV19 and TRBJ2-7): DGGITQSPKYLFRKEGQNVTLSCEQNLNHDAMYWYRQDPGQGLRLIYYSQIVNDFQKGDIAEGYSVSREKKESFPLTVTSAQKNPTAFYLCASSIDRSGTASSYEQYFGPGTRLTVT.

V and J are TRBV10-3 and TRBJ1-4; 7 bases are a match to TRBD1. This CDR3 spans 15 amino acids. Germline lookup yields CDR1 ENHRY and CDR2 SYGVKD. V lost 4 bases, J lost 2 bases, and 4 bases stayed unmatched. CDR3 sequence reads: CAISARGQTNEKLFF. The CDR3 DNA reads TGTGCCATCAGTGCGAGGGGGCAGACTAATGAAAAACTGTTTTTT.

J is TRBJ2-1 and V is TRBV7-2; the match to TRBD2 covers 12 bases. The CDR3 totals 18 residues. V shed 5 bases, J shed 5 bases, and the junction held 13 bases outside the gene matches. CDR1 and CDR2 (germline): SGHTA, FQGNSA. The CDR3 nucleotides read TGTGCCAGCAGCCCAGGTCCCGGACTAGCGGGGCCCGACAATGAGCAGTTCTTC. Its protein is CASSPGPGLAGPDNEQFF.

This chain links TRBV7-2 with TRBJ2-3; D call uncertain. Germline CDR1 and CDR2: SGHTA and FQGNSA. V was pared by 5 bases and J by 4 bases, with 10 bases between. The CDR3 spans 13 residues. The CDR3 DNA sequence: TGTGCCAGCAGCCCTTTATATTCAGATACGCAGTATTTT. Amino acid sequence: CASSPLYSDTQYF.

The chain has TRBV7-9 and TRBJ1-4, with 9 bases identical to TRBD1. In germline, CDR1 is SEHNR, CDR2 FQNEAQ (reference sequence). The CDR3 is 16 residues long. The V gene end was trimmed by 5 bases and the J gene end by 2 bases; junction bases not matched to a gene: 6. The CDR3 region is CASSLTGGLTNEKLFF. CDR3 DNA sequence: TGTGCCAGCAGCCTAACAGGGGGCCTCACTAATGAAAAACTGTTTTTT.

V is TRBV6-5 and J is TRBJ1-1; tentative D call: TRBD1 (5 bases). CDR1 is MNHEY and CDR2 is SVGAGI in the germline V gene. V was clipped by 8 bases and J by 11 bases, with 24 bases between them. The CDR3 is 14 amino acids. The CDR3 is CASGGRGEGSGAFF. CDR3 DNA sequence: TGTGCCAGCGGAGGGCGGGGTGAGGGGAGTGGGGCTTTCTTT.

The chain employs TRBV7-6 and TRBJ1-2, with D unresolved. V shed 0 bases and J shed 0 bases, with 8 bases lying between them. The CDR3 covers 15 residues. Per the germline V gene, CDR1 is SGHVS and CDR2 is FNYEAQ. The CDR3 spells CASSLALMSNYGYTF. The CDR3 DNA reads TGTGCCAGCAGCTTAGCTCTAATGTCTAACTATGGCTACACCTTC.

The chain uses TRBV13 and TRBJ2-1, with TRBD2 matching 12 bases. Per the germline V gene, CDR1 is PRHDT and CDR2 is FYEKMQ (reference sequence). The CDR3 loop spans 19 amino acids. V was clipped by 1 base and J by 7 bases; unmatched bases: 14. CDR3 DNA: TGTGCCAGCAGCTTAGAGCGTTGGGCTAGCGGGGGGGTATGGAATGAGCAGTTCTTC. Its translation: CASSLERWASGGVWNEQFF.

The rearrangement links TRBV6-5 to TRBJ1-3; D remains ambiguous. This CDR3 has 12 amino acids. V was shortened by 7 bases and J by 3 bases, with 7 bases between the two germline ends. Germline values: CDR1 MNHEY, CDR2 SVGAGI. The CDR3 sequence: CASTSSGNTIYF. CDR3 coding DNA: TGTGCCAGCACCTCCAGTGGAAACACCATATATTTT.

V and J are TRBV27 and TRBJ2-7; a weak D match, TRBD2 (5 bases). V lost 6 bases to trimming and J lost 11 bases, with 26 bases between them. CDR1 and CDR2 from the germline V gene are MNHEY and SMNVEV (reference sequence). The CDR3 length is 15 residues. CDR3 coding DNA: TGTGCCAGCAGGATCCGGGAAGCTGATCCTAGTCATAAGTACTTC. Its translation: CASRIREADPSHKYF.

The chain couples TRBV9 to TRBJ1-6; possibly TRBD1 for D (5 bases). V was trimmed by 0 bases and J by 10 bases, leaving 11 bases between them. There are 14 residues in the CDR3. Germline-derived CDR1 and CDR2 are SGDLS and YYNGEE. This CDR3 is CASSVAGLRSPLHF. CDR3 bases: TGTGCCAGCAGCGTAGCAGGGTTGAGGTCACCCCTCCACTTT. The full variable domain, with the rest looked up from reference TRBV9 and TRBJ1-6, is DSGVTQTPKHLITATGQRVTLRCSPRSGDLSVYWYQQSLDQGLQFLIQYYNGEERAKGNILERFSAQQFPDLHSELNLSSLELGDSALYFCASSVAGLRSPLHFGNGTRLTVT.

The chain employs TRBV15 and TRBJ1-2; D uncertain. Germline V gene sequence: CDR1 LNHNV, CDR2 YYDKDF (reference sequence). This CDR3 has 14 amino acids. Trimming removed 2 bases from V and 0 bases from J, with 7 bases in between. CDR3 region: CATSRFEANYGYTF. The CDR3 nucleotides read TGTGCCACCAGCAGATTTGAGGCTAACTATGGCTACACCTTC.